The 3 T cell receptor beta chains reported below all come from one sample, sequenced in a study of blood T cells in healthy people across ages. Next came a second PCR, run for about 6 to 11 cycles, which used a sample-barcoded 5' primer along with a J-beta primer mix. TCRdb used MiXCR to reprocess the 5' RACE reads, holding one entry per CDR3 protein. The sample yields about 680,000 distinct CDR3 sequences, over 45% seen once. The specimen sequenced was blood. These receptors all stem from a woman aged 60 to 75 in good health.

The chain links TRBV6-2 or TRBV6-3 to TRBJ2-2, with 7 bases lining up with TRBD2. Germline V gene lookup returns CDR1 MNHEY and CDR2 SVGEGT. V dropped 2 bases and J dropped 0; count of bases not matched to a gene: 3. The CDR3 is 16 residues long. The CDR3 loop is CASSYNSGANTGELFF. CDR3 nucleotides: TGTGCCAGCAGTTACAACAGCGGGGCGAACACCGGGGAGCTGTTTTTT.

CDR3 sequence: CASSLGRGQYF. For the CDR3, the DNA is TGTGCCAGCAGCTTAGGGCGGGGTCAGTACTTC. The chain has TRBV7-2 and TRBJ2-5; the D gene is possibly TRBD2 (6 bases). Trimming removed 1 base from V and 11 bases from J, with 8 bases in between. This CDR3 spans 11 amino acids. Germline assignment: CDR1 SGHTA and CDR2 FQGNSA.

Turning to this clonotype: A much bigger clone sits one base away, suggesting this may be a read error. In nucleotides, the CDR3 is TGTGCCAGCAGCTTAGCCCGAGACAGGGCCTACGAGCGGTACTTC. Protein product: CASSLARDRAYERYF. The chain combines TRBV11-1 with TRBJ2-4, with 7 bases fitting TRBD1. The CDR3 runs 15 residues. Germline CDR1 reads SGHAT; CDR2 reads FQDESV (reference sequence). Unmatched junction bases numbered 14, after V lost 0 bases and J lost 15 bases.